The rows below give T cell receptor beta chains drawn from one sample of a study of CD8 T cells in Susac syndrome. Each CDR3 protein gets one entry after TCRdb re-called the immunoSEQ multiplex PCR reads with MiXCR. The profile shows 150,000 to 200,000 distinct CDR3 sequences, under 97% of them singletons. Sequenced: CD4+ T cells from PBMCs. The source of these receptors is a human donor with multiple sclerosis. CDR3s include the opening cysteine and the closing phenylalanine or tryptophan. The D gene is left open where the match is weak. Some rows mark clone size as missing; the rest say once, few, many or name a class of expanded clone.

TRBD2,15,.,TRBV28,TRBJ2-7,TGTGCCAGCAGCTCCCTAACGGGGGGATCCTACGAGCAGTACTTC,CASSSLTGGSYEQYF
TRBD1,12,.,TRBV7-9,TRBJ2-1,TGTGCCAGCAGCTTGTTAGGGGGCGAGCAGTTCTTC,CASSLLGGEQFF
.,18,.,TRBV14,TRBJ2-1,TGTGCCAGCAGCCCCATCCCCTTTGGCGCGGATTCCTACAATGAGCAGTTCTTC,CASSPIPFGADSYNEQFF
.,13,.,TRBV12-3/TRBV12-4,TRBJ1-1,TGTGCCAGCACCCCCCCATGGGGCACTGAAGCTTTCTTT,CASTPPWGTEAFF
.,13,.,TRBV20-1,TRBJ2-5,TGCAGTGCCTTGTGGGGAAACCAAGAGACCCAGTACTTC,CSALWGNQETQYF
TRBD1,13,.,TRBV29-1,TRBJ2-7,TGCAGCGTCGGACAGGGCTCCAAGTACGAGCAGTACTTC,CSVGQGSKYEQYF
.,14,.,TRBV27,TRBJ1-2,TGTGCCAGCAGTTTAGGGGCCAGACGCTATGGCTACACCTTC,CASSLGARRYGYTF
TRBD1,13,.,TRBV29-1,TRBJ1-2,TGCAGCGTTGTTACCGGGACAGGGTTCGGCTACACCTTC,CSVVTGTGFGYTF
.,11,few,TRBV5-6,TRBJ2-7,TGTGCCAGCAGCCCTTGGCGTGAGCAGTACTTC,CASSPWREQYF
TRBD1,15,.,TRBV5-1,TRBJ2-5,TGCGCCAGCAATCCCCAACACAGGGGGAGCGAGACCCAGTACTTC,CASNPQHRGSETQYF
TRBD2,13,.,TRBV2,TRBJ2-1,TGTGCCAGCAGTGAAAGCCGGGAGGGTGAGCAGTTCTTC,CASSESREGEQFF